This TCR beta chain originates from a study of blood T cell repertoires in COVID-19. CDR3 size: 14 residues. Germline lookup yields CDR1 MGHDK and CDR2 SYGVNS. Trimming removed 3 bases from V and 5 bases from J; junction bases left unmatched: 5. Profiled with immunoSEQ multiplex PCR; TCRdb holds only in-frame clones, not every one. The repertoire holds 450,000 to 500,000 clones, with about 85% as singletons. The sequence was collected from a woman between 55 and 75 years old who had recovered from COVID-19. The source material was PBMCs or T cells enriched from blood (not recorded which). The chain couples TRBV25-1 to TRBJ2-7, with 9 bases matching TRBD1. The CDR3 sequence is CASSESQGADEQYF. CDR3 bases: TGTGCCAGCAGTGAGTCACAGGGGGCCGACGAGCAGTACTTC.